These 30 T cell receptor beta chains originate from one sample sequenced in a study of cytomegalovirus exposure and HLA in healthy donors. With 60 Vbeta and 13 Jbeta primers, the PCR was carried out. Assay: immunoSEQ multiplex PCR; the TCRdb copy retains only in-frame clones and omits some. This sample yields fewer than 250,000 clones, of which 70% to 85% are seen a single time; around 4% belongs to the top ten. Sequences were obtained from PBMCs. These receptor sequences come from a male donor in good health and CMV-seronegative.

The J gene is TRBJ2-7, the V gene TRBV19; 7 bases map to TRBD2. J lost 6 bases, V lost 8 bases, and 10 bases had no gene match. This CDR3 contains 13 residues. The germline V gene has CDR1 LNHDA and CDR2 SQIVND (reference sequence). CDR3 sequence: CASSTGGRSEQYF. CDR3 DNA: TGTGCCAGTTCAACGGGAGGACGATCCGAGCAGTACTTC.

This CDR3 reads CSADGYNEQFF. The CDR3 DNA reads as TGCAGCGCCGACGGGTACAATGAGCAGTTCTTC. V usage is TRBV29-1 and J usage is TRBJ2-1, with D hard to call. The CDR3 is 11 residues long. Germline V gene lookup returns CDR1 SQVTM and CDR2 ANQGSEA. The ends were cut back, 7 bases at V and 4 bases at J, with 8 bases in the middle.

The rearrangement links TRBV5-1 to TRBJ2-3; 11 bases map to TRBD2. Per germline, CDR1 SGHRS and CDR2 YFSETQ. The CDR3 runs 14 residues. The J segment lost 6 bases and the V segment lost 4 bases, leaving 4 bases of the junction unmatched. The CDR3 DNA sequence: TGCGCCAGCAGCACCGGACTAGCGGGTGATACGCAGTATTTT. As protein: CASSTGLAGDTQYF.

The rearrangement links TRBV5-1 to TRBJ2-7; 8 nucleotides line up with TRBD2. Germline V gene data show CDR1 as SGHRS and CDR2 as YFSETQ. The trim removed 1 base at V and 0 bases at J, leaving 3 bases unmatched. The CDR3 has 15 residues. CDR3 amino acids: CASSLFSGDSYEQYF. CDR3 bases: TGCGCCAGCAGCTTGTTTAGCGGGGACTCCTACGAGCAGTACTTC.

The chain recombines TRBV6-5 with TRBJ1-2; D is uncertain. V was cut by 2 bases and J by 6 bases, with 13 bases left in between. The CDR3 consists of 14 residues. The V gene's germline CDR1 is MNHEY and CDR2 SVGAGI. The CDR3 loop is CASSYVEGADGYTF. The CDR3 DNA follows: TGTGCCAGCAGTTACGTAGAGGGAGCCGATGGCTACACCTTC.

The chain joins TRBV5-1 to TRBJ2-7, with 7 bases that match TRBD2. After removal of 4 bases from V and 5 bases from J, the junction contained 12 bases not matched to a gene. CDR1 and CDR2 (germline): SGHRS, YFSETQ. The CDR3 length is 15 residues. CDR3 residues: CASSQTGTTRNEQYF. The DNA for the CDR3 is TGCGCCAGCAGCCAGACCGGGACTACCAGGAACGAGCAGTACTTC.

About this clone: The junction departs from germline at one end; a sequencing error may be responsible. The V call is TRBV5-1, the J call TRBJ1-5, with D hard to call. The CDR3 runs 15 residues. Germline V CDR1 and CDR2: SGHRS, YFSETQ. Here the CDR3 DNA reads TGTGCCAGCAGCTTGAGAGGAGCCAGCAATCAGCCCCAGCATTTT. Translated: CASSLRGASNQPQHF.

The genes are TRBV19 and TRBJ2-7; 9 bases line up with TRBD1. Germline V gene lookup returns CDR1 LNHDA and CDR2 SQIVND (reference sequence). J gave up 2 bases and V 6 bases, and 8 bases lay outside the gene matches. The CDR3 runs to 15 residues. CDR3 nucleotide sequence: TGTGCCAGTAGCACGCCCGGGACAGGGACCTACGAGCAGTACTTC. This encodes CASSTPGTGTYEQYF.

This clone was detected only once. The V gene is TRBV7-9, the J gene TRBJ2-7, with TRBD2 matching over 10 bases. Losses at the gene ends were 8 bases for V and 1 base for J; bases not matched to a gene: 2. The CDR3 is 13 residues long. Per the germline V gene, CDR1 is SEHNR and CDR2 is FQNEAQ (reference sequence). CDR3 nucleotides: TGTGCCAGCGAGCGGGAGGGGTCCTACGAGCAGTACTTC. It encodes CASEREGSYEQYF.

The chain joins TRBV28 to TRBJ1-5; possible D gene TRBD1, 6 bases. CDR1 is MDHEN and CDR2 is SYDVKM in the germline V gene. This CDR3 is built from 15 residues. Trimming stripped 3 bases from V and 2 bases from J, with 11 bases between. In DNA, the CDR3 is TGTGCCAGCAGTTTCTTCAGGGGTGGCAATCAGCCCCAGCATTTT. Its translation: CASSFFRGGNQPQHF.

The genes are TRBV2 and TRBJ1-1; 7 bases are a match to TRBD1. The trim removed 6 bases at V and 5 bases at J, leaving 9 bases unmatched. The length of the CDR3 is 14 residues. Germline CDR1 is SNHLY and CDR2 is FYNNEI. The CDR3 loop is CASRTQGIQTEAFF. The CDR3 DNA reads TGTGCCAGCAGGACACAGGGGATTCAGACTGAAGCTTTCTTT. Complete variable domain (other parts from reference TRBV2 and TRBJ1-1): EPEVTQTPSHQVTQMGQEVILRCVPISNHLYFYWYRQILGQKVEFLVSFYNNEISEKSEIFDDQFSVERPDGSNFTLKIRSTKLEDSAMYFCASRTQGIQTEAFFGQGTRLTVV.

The rearrangement links TRBV15 to TRBJ2-1; D not certain. The CDR3 runs 17 residues. V was trimmed by 3 bases and J by 2 bases, leaving 17 bases between them. Germline loops: CDR1 LNHNV, CDR2 YYDKDF (reference sequence). This chain's CDR3 is CATSSLVSHGPYNEQFF. DNA for the CDR3: TGTGCCACCAGCAGCTTAGTCAGCCATGGGCCCTACAATGAGCAGTTCTTC.

The CDR3, as DNA: TGCGCCAGCAGCCAAGAGTTCCTAGCGGACGAGCAGTACTTC. Amino acids: CASSQEFLADEQYF. The chain recombines TRBV4-1 with TRBJ2-7; 7 positions match TRBD2. The CDR3 contains 14 residues. CDR1 is MGHRA and CDR2 is YSYEKL in the germline V gene. Unmatched junction bases numbered 4, after V lost 0 bases and J lost 5 bases.

V usage is TRBV7-9 and J usage is TRBJ1-4; 10 positions agree with TRBD1. The CDR3 covers 13 residues. The trim removed 5 bases at V and 8 bases at J, leaving 2 bases unmatched. Looked up from germline, CDR1 is SEHNR and CDR2 is FQNEAQ (reference sequence). CDR3 in DNA: TGTGCCAGCAGCCGGGGACAGGGGGAAAAACTGTTTTTT. Protein product: CASSRGQGEKLFF. The full variable domain, its missing parts supplied by reference TRBV7-9 and TRBJ1-4, is DTGVSQNPRHKITKRGQNVTFRCDPISEHNRLYWYRQTLGQGPEFLTYFQNEAQLEKSRLLSDRFSAERPKGSFSTLEIQRTEQGDSAMYLCASSRGQGEKLFFGSGTQLSVL.

This clone showed up just a few times. The chain recombines TRBV5-1 with TRBJ1-1; D perhaps matches TRBD1 (6 bases). This CDR3 has 14 residues. Germline V gives CDR1 SGHRS, CDR2 YFSETQ. Deletions cut 2 bases from V and 4 bases from J, with 12 bases between. CDR3 amino acids: CASSFRTESTEAFF. The CDR3 coding sequence is TGCGCCAGCAGCTTCCGGACAGAAAGCACTGAAGCTTTCTTT. Together with reference TRBV5-1 and TRBJ1-1, the CDR3 gives the full variable domain: KAGVTQTPRYLIKTRGQQVTLSCSPISGHRSVSWYQQTPGQGLQFLFEYFSETQRNKGNFPGRFSGRQFSNSRSEMNVSTLELGDSALYLCASSFRTESTEAFFGQGTRLTVV.

This clone was recorded a few times. V usage is TRBV5-6 and J usage is TRBJ2-2, with D tentatively TRBD2 (5 bases). In germline, CDR1 is SGHDT, CDR2 YYEEEE. V lost 6 bases and J lost 8, with 8 bases in between. The CDR3 is 11 residues long. CDR3 sequence (DNA): TGTGCCAGCACTGAGGGTGGGGAGCTGTTTTTT. Protein: CASTEGGELFF. Supplemented by reference TRBV5-6 and TRBJ2-2, the full variable domain reads DAGVTQSPTHLIKTRGQQVTLRCSPKSGHDTVSWYQQALGQGPQFIFQYYEEEERQRGNFPDRFSGHQFPNYSSELNVNALLLGDSALYLCASTEGGELFFGEGSRLTVL.

Of note for this clone: The identical CDR3 is also encoded by other nucleotide sequences in the sample. This chain links TRBV10-2 with TRBJ2-2; D gene unclear. The germline V gene encodes CDR1 WSHSY and CDR2 SAAADI. This CDR3 is built from 12 residues. The V end was cut by 10 bases, the J end by 1 base, with 7 bases between. CDR3 nucleotides: TGCGCCATACTCTTGAACACCGGGGAGCTGTTTTTT. As protein: CAILLNTGELFF.

The gene calls are TRBV7-3 and TRBJ2-3; D perhaps matches TRBD2 (5 bases). Per germline, CDR1 SGHTA and CDR2 FQGTGA. Trimming cost V 2 bases and J 1 base, with 16 bases left between them. There are 17 residues in the CDR3. CDR3: CASSLGVGRAGTDTQYF. In DNA, the CDR3 is TGTGCCAGCAGCTTAGGGGTTGGGCGGGCTGGCACAGATACGCAGTATTTT.

The rearrangement uses TRBV13 and TRBJ2-3, with D possibly being TRBD2 (6 bases). V dropped 3 bases and J dropped 2 bases, with 12 bases sitting between them. The CDR3 length is 15 residues. Germline V gene lookup returns CDR1 PRHDT and CDR2 FYEKMQ (reference sequence). In DNA, the CDR3 is TGTGCCAGCAGCTTTCGTGGCGGGGCCACAGATACGCAGTATTTT. As protein: CASSFRGGATDTQYF.

The chain is built from TRBV5-6 and TRBJ2-3; D call uncertain. Per the germline V gene, CDR1 is SGHDT and CDR2 is YYEEEE. The V gene lost 1 base and the J gene lost 1 base, with 10 bases spanning the gap. This CDR3 has 15 residues. For the CDR3, the DNA is TGTGCCAGCAGCTTGTTACCAGAGGGCACAGATACGCAGTATTTT. Translating it yields CASSLLPEGTDTQYF. Together with reference TRBV5-6 and TRBJ2-3, the CDR3 gives the full variable domain: DAGVTQSPTHLIKTRGQQVTLRCSPKSGHDTVSWYQQALGQGPQFIFQYYEEEERQRGNFPDRFSGHQFPNYSSELNVNALLLGDSALYLCASSLLPEGTDTQYFGPGTRLTVL.

V is TRBV27 and J is TRBJ1-1, with TRBD1 identical over 8 bases. The CDR3 loop spans 16 amino acids. After removal of 4 bases from V and 0 bases from J, the junction contained 7 bases not matched to a gene. Germline V lookup: CDR1 MNHEY, CDR2 SMNVEV (reference sequence). CDR3 amino acids: CASSSQGGRMNTEAFF. The CDR3 DNA follows: TGTGCCAGCAGTTCACAGGGGGGTCGGATGAACACTGAAGCTTTCTTT.

V and J are TRBV11-2 and TRBJ2-7; possibly TRBD2 for D (6 bases). The germline CDR1 and CDR2 sequences are SGHAT and FQNNGV. There are 16 residues in the CDR3. The V and J ends lost 6 bases and 1 base respectively, with 19 bases between them. CDR3 bases: TGTGCCAGCAGTCCACGTACTAGCCCGTTTTCCTACGAGCAGTACTTC. Amino acid sequence: CASSPRTSPFSYEQYF.

The chain employs TRBV15 and TRBJ2-1, with a weak D call TRBD2 (6 bases). Germline loops: CDR1 LNHNV, CDR2 YYDKDF (reference sequence). CDR3 length: 14 amino acids. The V gene lost 3 bases and the J gene lost 5 bases, with 11 bases spanning the gap. CDR3 coding DNA: TGTGCCACCAGCAGGTCTAGCGCAGACAATGAGCAGTTCTTC. Residues: CATSRSSADNEQFF.

This rearrangement joins TRBV7-6 to TRBJ2-1; 10 bases are shared with TRBD2. This CDR3 has 14 residues. Trimming cost V 4 bases and J 4 bases; bases outside gene matches: 1. CDR1 is SGHVS and CDR2 is FNYEAQ in the germline V gene. CDR3 residues: CASSSSGSYNEQFF. DNA of the CDR3: TGTGCCAGCAGCTCTAGCGGGAGTTACAATGAGCAGTTCTTC.

CDR3 in DNA: TGTGCCAACGCCCGACAGTCCAGGTCGTTCTTC. As protein: CANARQSRSFF. The chain employs TRBV6-5 and TRBJ2-1, with a weak D call TRBD1 (5 bases). Germline-derived CDR1 and CDR2 are MNHEY and SVGAGI. V gave up 10 bases and J gave up 15 bases, with 19 bases separating them. The CDR3 contains 11 residues.

V and J are TRBV29-1 and TRBJ2-7, with D tentatively TRBD2 (5 bases). Germline V CDR1 and CDR2: SQVTM, ANQGSEA. V was trimmed by 6 bases and J by 3 bases, leaving 15 bases between them. The CDR3 runs 13 residues. CDR3: CSVVIAKNYEQYF. CDR3 DNA sequence: TGCAGCGTCGTAATAGCGAAAAACTACGAGCAGTACTTC.

The chain carries TRBV6-1 and TRBJ1-4; D gene unclear. CDR1 is MNHNS, CDR2 SASEGT, per germline. The length of the CDR3 is 15 residues. Trimming cost V 4 bases and J 3 bases, with 12 bases left between them. The CDR3 nucleotides are TGTGCCAGCAGTGGAGCCAGGCCAGCTAATGAAAAACTGTTTTTT. Translated, it gives CASSGARPANEKLFF.

This clone was counted once. The CDR3 loop reads CASSPSGRAWETQYF. The CDR3 nucleotides read TGTGCCAGCAGCCCTAGCGGGAGGGCCTGGGAGACCCAGTACTTC. The V gene is TRBV7-9, the J gene TRBJ2-5; 12 bases are a match to TRBD2. CDR3 length: 15 residues. The J segment lost 5 bases and the V segment lost 5 bases, leaving 6 bases of the junction unmatched. The germline V gene encodes CDR1 SEHNR and CDR2 FQNEAQ (reference sequence).

A word on this clone: The junction departs from the called germline gene at one end, perhaps through a read error. The chain has TRBV7-7 and TRBJ2-5; D remains ambiguous. This CDR3 has 14 residues. Germline V gene lookup returns CDR1 SSHAT and CDR2 FNYEAQ (reference sequence). Here the CDR3 reads CASSSANLEEAQYF. For the CDR3, the DNA is TGTGCCAGCAGCTCCGCGAACTTGGAAGAGGCCCAGTACTTC.

This rearrangement joins TRBV27 to TRBJ2-4; 9 bases are shared with TRBD1. V gave up 4 bases and J gave up 12 bases; unmatched junction bases: 10. Germline V gene data show CDR1 as MNHEY and CDR2 as SMNVEV (reference sequence). CDR3 size: 14 residues. DNA of the CDR3: TGTGCCAGCAGTTCCCGAACCGGGACAGGGACTCAGTACTTC. It translates to CASSSRTGTGTQYF.